This entry concerns a single TCR beta chain. The antigen remains unidentified. These data originate in a study of T cells in narcolepsy. Across the whole study: Healthy controls were enrolled alongside patients with narcolepsy type 1 or type 2. Points from the study as a whole: Reportedly, autoreactive clonotypes were serially detected in patients' blood but not controls'.

The CDR3 runs to 16 residues. The V and J ends lost 0 bases and 2 bases respectively, with 11 bases between them. Germline CDR1 is SGHRS and CDR2 is YFSETQ. Assay used: immunoSEQ multiplex PCR; TCRdb lists only in-frame clones, some missing. The repertoire holds about 27,000 clones, with about four fifths as singletons. This chain connects TRBV5-1 to TRBJ2-2, with a possible D match to TRBD1 (6 bases). The source is a human donor in good health. The sample comprised memory (CD45RA-) CD4+ T cells from blood. The CDR3 spells CASSLAPQGNTGELFF. DNA of the CDR3: TGCGCCAGCAGCTTGGCCCCACAGGGCAACACCGGGGAGCTGTTTTTT.